The following is a T cell receptor (beta chain) sequence with its context. The sample comes from a study of human T cells and chemical hapten exposure. Across the whole study: In the sensitization step, 2% DPC was placed on roughly 2 cm by roughly 2 cm of upper inner arm skin.

The library labeled individual cDNA molecules by adding unique molecular identifiers to them. TCRdb fed the RACE reads into MiXCR, producing one record per CDR3 protein. The sample carries approximately 350,000 distinct CDR3 sequences, 6% to 7% recorded once. Time point meaning: patch test 2, 6 weeks after DPC sensitization. Treatment indicated: therapeutic diphenylcyclopropenone sensitization with weekly scalp DPC. CDR1 is SEHNR and CDR2 is FQNEAQ in the germline V gene (reference sequence). Losses at the gene ends were 5 bases for V and 0 bases for J; bases not matched to a gene: 7. CDR3 length: 16 amino acids.

The chain recombines TRBV7-9 with TRBJ1-1, with TRBD1 matching 9 bases. The sample was whole blood, taken in connection with sensitization to the hapten diphenylcyclopropenone (DPC). The receptor was isolated from a woman younger than 30 with alopecia areata. Some clones in this sample may be carry-over from other donors' samples. The CDR3 nucleotides read TGTGCCAGCAGCGGACGGGACAGGGAAATGAACACTGAAGCTTTCTTT. This codes for CASSGRDREMNTEAFF.